Presented here are 7 T cell receptor beta chains from one specimen sequenced in a study of T cell changes during pregnancy in multiple sclerosis. The protocol was immunoSEQ multiplex PCR, while the TCRdb copy is restricted to in-frame clones and leaves out a portion. The repertoire includes about 22,000 clones, more than 80% of them detected once, and 0.6% to 0.7% sits in the top ten. Material: CD4+ T cells from peripheral blood mononuclear cells, obtained in the third trimester of pregnancy. Receptor source: a female donor in good health, enrolled as a control in a pregnancy study.

This clone was recorded once. The rearrangement links TRBV4-3 to TRBJ1-2; possible D gene TRBD1, 6 bases. Between the trimmed V and J ends, which lost 0 bases and 4 bases, there was a span of 9 bases. From germline, CDR1 is LGHNA and CDR2 YSLEER. This CDR3 region has 14 residues. CDR3 amino acids: CASSQEPRGYGYTF. CDR3 nucleotide sequence: TGCGCCAGCAGCCAAGAACCCAGGGGCTATGGCTACACCTTC.

The chain carries TRBV6-5 and TRBJ1-5; tentatively, D is TRBD1 (6 bases). Germline V gene data show CDR1 as MNHEY and CDR2 as SVGAGI. This CDR3 has 14 amino acids. Trimming pared 5 bases from V and 7 bases from J, leaving 15 bases between. CDR3 sequence reads: CASSDGGGRQPQHF. The CDR3 region has the DNA TGTGCCAGCAGTGACGGGGGGGGCCGGCAGCCCCAGCATTTT.

The V call is TRBV9, the J call TRBJ2-1; TRBD1 might be the D (6 bases). Germline V gene sequence: CDR1 SGDLS, CDR2 YYNGEE. The CDR3 has 15 residues. V lost 3 bases and J lost 7, with 17 bases in between. CDR3 sequence: CASSGSKTGSNEQFF. The CDR3 DNA sequence: TGTGCCAGCAGCGGATCCAAGACAGGTTCTAATGAGCAGTTCTTC.

This clone was counted once. The chain employs TRBV7-3 and TRBJ2-6; 7 positions match TRBD2. The J segment lost 2 bases and the V segment lost 1 base, leaving 8 bases of the junction unmatched. From germline, CDR1 is SGHTA and CDR2 FQGTGA. The CDR3 is 18 amino acids. The CDR3 DNA reads as TGTGCCAGCAGCTTAAGGGGACTACAGGTCCCTGGGGCCAACGTCCTGACTTTC. It is translated as CASSLRGLQVPGANVLTF.

The V and J genes are TRBV19 and TRBJ1-4; D gene ambiguous. V dropped 10 bases and J dropped 8 bases, with 26 bases sitting between them. From germline, CDR1 is LNHDA and CDR2 SQIVND (reference sequence). The CDR3 extends over 16 amino acids. The CDR3 DNA reads as TGTGCCACCACACCGCCCTCTCTCTCCTTCGGGGAAAAACTGTTTTTT. It translates to CATTPPSLSFGEKLFF.

The chain joins TRBV7-9 to TRBJ1-1, with D possibly being TRBD1 (6 bases). Per the germline V gene, CDR1 is SEHNR and CDR2 is FQNEAQ (reference sequence). Trimming left V 5 bases short and J 8 bases short, with 15 bases between. The CDR3 is 13 residues long. CDR3 sequence reads: CASSPGRGEEAFF. CDR3 sequence (DNA): TGTGCCAGCAGCCCCGGCAGGGGAGAAGAAGCTTTCTTT.

V gene TRBV4-2 combines with J gene TRBJ1-5, with a weak D call TRBD1 (5 bases). The germline V gene encodes CDR1 LGHNA and CDR2 YNFKEQ. The CDR3 is 18 amino acids. Trimming cost V 1 base and J 0 bases, with 16 bases left between them. CDR3 loop: CASSQGQGSRYSNQPQHF. The CDR3 nucleotides are TGTGCCAGCAGCCAAGGGCAGGGTAGCCGTTATAGCAATCAGCCCCAGCATTTT.